This entry lists 4 T cell receptor beta chains sequenced from one sample in a study of blood T cells in healthy people across ages. The second PCR ran roughly 7 to 12 cycles with a sample-barcoded 5' primer and J-beta primers. TCRdb passed the 5' RACE reads through MiXCR, listing each CDR3 protein once. The table shows 1.5 million to 2 million distinct CDR3 sequences, with around half occurring only once. The sample comprised blood. The origin of the receptors is a woman aged 40 to 55 in good health.

This chain uses TRBV4-3 with TRBJ2-4; 10 bases fit TRBD2. The J call may be faulty, since TRBJ2-7 better matches the DNA end. This CDR3 has 18 amino acids. Germline lookup yields CDR1 LGHNA and CDR2 YSLEER. This CDR3 is CASSQAASGGLSTYEQYF. The CDR3 region has the DNA TGCGCCAGCAGCCAAGCGGCTAGCGGGGGCCTATCTACCTACGAGCAGTACTTC.

V and J are TRBV5-1 and TRBJ2-3; 11 bases match TRBD1. The CDR3 runs to 16 residues. V was pared by 3 bases and J by 1 base, with 4 bases of the junction left unmatched. Germline values: CDR1 SGHRS, CDR2 YFSETQ. The CDR3 DNA reads TGCGCCAGCAGCTGGACAGGGGGCGGGCGCACAGATACGCAGTATTTT. Translating gives CASSWTGGGRTDTQYF.

The V gene is TRBV5-1, the J gene TRBJ2-1; possibly TRBD1 or TRBD2 for D (5 bases each). Between the trimmed V and J ends, which lost 4 bases and 9 bases, there was a span of 23 bases. The germline CDR1 and CDR2 sequences are SGHRS and YFSETQ. The CDR3 is 16 amino acids. The CDR3 coding sequence is TGCGCCAGCAGCCCGAATTTGGGGACCTCCGTTGTTGAGCAGTTCTTC. Translation gives CASSPNLGTSVVEQFF.

This clonotype was observed a few times. The chain employs TRBV20-1 and TRBJ2-3; TRBD2 aligns across 9 bases. Germline V gene sequence: CDR1 DFQATT, CDR2 SNEGSKA (reference sequence). CDR3 length equals 12 residues. DNA of the CDR3: TGCAGAGTTAGCGGGGGAACAGATACGCAGTATTTT. Its translation is CRVSGGTDTQYF.